A single sample is the source of the 23 T cell receptor beta chains below, sequenced in a study of shared clonotypes between healthy human individuals. Measured with immunoSEQ multiplex PCR; TCRdb has only the in-frame clones, and not every one. The sample shows approximately 2.3 million clones, about 92% of them seen only once. Sequenced material: naive CD4+ T cells from PBMCs. The subset was: CD45RA+ positively selected. Receptors originate from a man in his late teens or twenties in good health. Some clones in this sample may be carry-over from other donors' samples.

CDR3 sequence reads: CASSMGAVTEAFF. DNA for the CDR3: TGTGCCAGTAGTATGGGTGCCGTCACTGAAGCTTTCTTT. V usage is TRBV19 and J usage is TRBJ1-1; D not resolved. This CDR3 has 13 residues. Germline CDR1 LNHDA, CDR2 SQIVND (reference sequence). The ends were cut back, 3 bases at V and 4 bases at J, with 9 bases in the middle.

This clone was counted between two and nine times. The chain recombines TRBV9 with TRBJ2-2, with 7 bases aligning to TRBD1. The CDR3 is 17 residues long. V lost 0 bases and J lost 3; bases outside the gene matches: 8. Per germline, CDR1 SGDLS and CDR2 YYNGEE. CDR3 residues: CASSVAPTGQHTGELFF. CDR3 DNA sequence: TGTGCCAGCAGCGTAGCTCCGACAGGGCAGCACACCGGGGAGCTGTTTTTT. Variable domain in full (rest from reference TRBV9 and TRBJ2-2): DSGVTQTPKHLITATGQRVTLRCSPRSGDLSVYWYQQSLDQGLQFLIQYYNGEERAKGNILERFSAQQFPDLHSELNLSSLELGDSALYFCASSVAPTGQHTGELFFGEGSRLTVL.

This sequence joins TRBV7-2 and TRBJ1-2; D remains unclear. This CDR3 is built from 14 residues. The V gene's germline CDR1 is SGHTA and CDR2 FQGNSA. V was clipped by 6 bases and J by 8 bases, with 19 bases between them. CDR3: CASRSLGGLEGYTF. The CDR3 DNA sequence: TGTGCCAGCAGATCTCTCGGAGGGTTAGAGGGCTACACCTTC.

V usage is TRBV13 and J usage is TRBJ2-1, with 9 bases that match TRBD2. The ends lost 2 bases at V and 10 bases at J; junction bases unmatched: 18. Germline CDR1 and CDR2: PRHDT and FYEKMQ (reference sequence). The CDR3 runs 18 residues. CDR3: CASSLFLAGNLRNTEQFF. The DNA for the CDR3 is TGTGCCAGCAGCTTATTCCTAGCGGGGAACCTTAGAAATACAGAGCAGTTCTTC.

The CDR3 reads CASSYSFRDTSYEQYF. DNA of the CDR3: TGTGCCAGCAGTTACTCCTTTCGGGACACGTCCTACGAGCAGTACTTC. The chain joins TRBV6-5 to TRBJ2-7, with D perhaps matching TRBD1 (6 bases). In germline, CDR1 is MNHEY, CDR2 SVGAGI. V lost 0 bases and J 1 base, leaving 13 bases between the germline ends. The CDR3 totals 16 residues.

This clone turned up a few times. Other DNA sequences of this sample code for an identical CDR3. The V call is TRBV14, the J call TRBJ1-2; the D is unclear. The V and J ends lost 1 base and 5 bases respectively, with 2 bases between them. In germline, CDR1 is SGHDN, CDR2 FVKESK. The CDR3 extends over 11 amino acids. The CDR3 coding sequence is TGTGCCAGCAGCCAAGGTTATGGCTACACCTTC. Its protein product is CASSQGYGYTF.

The chain couples TRBV15 to TRBJ1-4, with D unresolved. The CDR3 covers 12 residues. CDR1 LNHNV and CDR2 YYDKDF come from the germline V gene (reference sequence). Trimming took 9 bases from V and 4 from J, leaving 9 bases between them. DNA for the CDR3: TGTGCCACATCACCGATTAATGAAAAACTGTTTTTT. It is translated as CATSPINEKLFF.

This clone was counted a single time. V is TRBV28 and J is TRBJ1-2; D call uncertain. The CDR3 is 11 amino acids. V lost 3 bases and J lost 7, with 6 bases in between. Germline lookup yields CDR1 MDHEN and CDR2 SYDVKM. CDR3 nucleotide sequence: TGTGCCAGCAGTTTCGCGTCTGGCTACACCTTC. It encodes CASSFASGYTF.

V usage is TRBV4-3 and J usage is TRBJ2-7; 8 nucleotides align to TRBD1. CDR3 length: 13 residues. Germline CDR1 reads LGHNA; CDR2 reads YSLEER. V shed 3 bases, J shed 5 bases, and the junction held 3 bases outside the gene matches. The CDR3 DNA follows: TGCGCCAGCAGCCAGCAGGGGGCGGACGAGCAGTACTTC. Its protein is CASSQQGADEQYF.

This rearrangement joins TRBV9 to TRBJ2-2, with D possibly being TRBD1 (6 bases). Germline V gene data show CDR1 as SGDLS and CDR2 as YYNGEE. The V end was cut by 4 bases, the J end by 5 bases, with 18 bases between. CDR3 length: 16 residues. DNA of the CDR3: TGTGCCAGCAGCCCCCTCCAGGGGAGAGGGACCGGGGAGCTGTTTTTT. Protein product: CASSPLQGRGTGELFF.

The CDR3 reads CASAQGGGTEAFF. The CDR3 DNA reads as TGCGCCAGTGCACAGGGTGGGGGCACTGAAGCTTTCTTT. The V call is TRBV5-1, the J call TRBJ1-1; D might be TRBD1 (6 bases). Germline values: CDR1 SGHRS, CDR2 YFSETQ. This CDR3 has 13 amino acids. V dropped 8 bases and J dropped 4 bases, with 15 bases sitting between them.

The V call is TRBV2, the J call TRBJ2-3; 8 bases fit TRBD2. The J segment lost 6 bases and the V segment lost 8 bases, leaving 10 bases of the junction unmatched. The length of the CDR3 is 14 residues. Looked up from germline, CDR1 is SNHLY and CDR2 is FYNNEI. CDR3 residues: CASSERELRDTQYF. The CDR3 DNA follows: TGTGCCAGCTCTGAGCGGGAGTTACGGGATACGCAGTATTTT.

The V gene is TRBV5-8, the J gene TRBJ2-5, with 11 bases matching TRBD2. The CDR3 sequence is 19 residues long. The trim removed 0 bases at V and 2 bases at J, leaving 12 bases unmatched. CDR1 SGHTS and CDR2 YDEGEE come from the germline V gene. The CDR3 region has the DNA TGTGCCAGCAGCTTGGGAGCATTGGGACTAGCGGCCTTACAAGAGACCCAGTACTTC. The encoded protein is CASSLGALGLAALQETQYF.

This sequence joins TRBV6-5 and TRBJ1-2; TRBD1 is a possible D gene (5 bases). Looked up from germline, CDR1 is MNHEY and CDR2 is SVGAGI. V was pared by 4 bases and J by 7 bases, with 19 bases between. The CDR3 is 15 amino acids. Here the CDR3 DNA reads TGTGCCAGCAGTTCCCCGAGGGGACTCTCCTCTGGCTACACCTTC. Its protein product is CASSSPRGLSSGYTF.

The sample holds one count of this clone. The rearrangement uses TRBV28 and TRBJ2-1; 8 bases line up with TRBD1. CDR1 is MDHEN and CDR2 is SYDVKM in the germline V gene. This CDR3 comprises 14 residues. V gave up 5 bases and J gave up 5 bases; unmatched junction bases: 5. The CDR3 here is CASSQGQANNEQFF. CDR3 bases: TGTGCCAGCAGTCAGGGACAGGCCAACAATGAGCAGTTCTTC.

This clone turned up a few times. The chain has TRBV27 and TRBJ1-5; 11 nucleotides align to TRBD1. This CDR3 has 14 residues. J gave up 7 bases and V 5 bases, and 4 bases lay outside the gene matches. CDR1 MNHEY and CDR2 SMNVEV come from the germline V gene (reference sequence). The CDR3: CASSRDRGSQPQHF. The CDR3 DNA reads TGTGCCAGCAGTAGGGACAGGGGGAGCCAGCCCCAGCATTTT.

The chain employs TRBV2 and TRBJ1-2; D gene ambiguous. V shed 0 bases and J shed 8 bases, with 16 bases lying between them. Per germline, CDR1 SNHLY and CDR2 FYNNEI. This CDR3 comprises 15 residues. The CDR3 nucleotides are TGTGCCAGCAGTGAAGCGGAGTCCAGCCTGGTGGGCTACACCTTC. Encoded protein: CASSEAESSLVGYTF.

The J gene is TRBJ2-7, the V gene TRBV4-2; 7 bases are shared with TRBD2. The CDR3 has 18 residues. V lost 1 base and J lost 2; bases outside the gene matches: 14. Germline V gives CDR1 LGHNA, CDR2 YNFKEQ. The CDR3 is CASSQAGGYGGRPYEQYF. CDR3 DNA: TGTGCCAGCAGCCAAGCCGGGGGGTATGGTGGCAGACCCTACGAGCAGTACTTC.

The DNA for the CDR3 is TGTGCCAGCAGCTTCCAGGGCTCCGAGCAGTACTTC. Translated, it gives CASSFQGSEQYF. The chain combines TRBV7-9 with TRBJ2-7; tentative D call: TRBD1 (5 bases). There are 12 residues in the CDR3. The V and J ends lost 3 bases and 6 bases respectively, with 9 bases between them. Germline CDR1 and CDR2: SEHNR and FQNEAQ (reference sequence). The variable domain in full, completed from reference TRBV7-9 and TRBJ2-7, reads DTGVSQNPRHKITKRGQNVTFRCDPISEHNRLYWYRQTLGQGPEFLTYFQNEAQLEKSRLLSDRFSAERPKGSFSTLEIQRTEQGDSAMYLCASSFQGSEQYFGPGTRLTVT.

This rearrangement joins TRBV7-2 to TRBJ2-2; TRBD1 matches at 8 bases. The CDR3 contains 15 residues. V dropped 1 base and J dropped 6; count of bases not matched to a gene: 4. Germline values: CDR1 SGHTA, CDR2 FQGNSA. The CDR3 spells CASSLEAQGAGELFF. CDR3 DNA: TGTGCCAGCAGCTTAGAGGCACAGGGGGCCGGGGAGCTGTTTTTT.

A remark on this clone: The same CDR3 arises from other DNA sequences in this sample as well. This chain uses TRBV5-1 with TRBJ2-5; D remains ambiguous. The CDR3 consists of 15 residues. V gave up 0 bases and J gave up 5 bases, with 14 bases separating them. CDR1 is SGHRS and CDR2 is YFSETQ in the germline V gene. CDR3 bases: TGCGCCAGCAGCTTGGACCCAAGTGGGCGCGAGACCCAGTACTTC. Translating it yields CASSLDPSGRETQYF.

Only a few counts were recorded for this clone. The chain joins TRBV6-1 to TRBJ1-3; TRBD1 aligns across 7 bases. CDR3 size: 16 residues. Germline trimming cut 4 bases from V and 0 bases from J; bases unmatched to any gene: 6. The germline V gene encodes CDR1 MNHNS and CDR2 SASEGT. The CDR3 DNA follows: TGTGCCAGCAGTGTCATCCGGGACAGCTCTGGAAACACCATATATTTT. Its translation: CASSVIRDSSGNTIYF.

In this sample, this clone turned up a few times. The same CDR3 also results from other DNA sequences found in this sample. In nucleotides, the CDR3 is TGTGCCAGTAGTCGGACGGGGAACACTGAAGCTTTCTTT. Amino acid sequence: CASSRTGNTEAFF. The chain uses TRBV19 and TRBJ1-1, with D unclear. The CDR3 runs 13 residues. Deletions cut 5 bases from V and 1 base from J, with 8 bases between. The V gene's germline CDR1 is LNHDA and CDR2 SQIVND (reference sequence).